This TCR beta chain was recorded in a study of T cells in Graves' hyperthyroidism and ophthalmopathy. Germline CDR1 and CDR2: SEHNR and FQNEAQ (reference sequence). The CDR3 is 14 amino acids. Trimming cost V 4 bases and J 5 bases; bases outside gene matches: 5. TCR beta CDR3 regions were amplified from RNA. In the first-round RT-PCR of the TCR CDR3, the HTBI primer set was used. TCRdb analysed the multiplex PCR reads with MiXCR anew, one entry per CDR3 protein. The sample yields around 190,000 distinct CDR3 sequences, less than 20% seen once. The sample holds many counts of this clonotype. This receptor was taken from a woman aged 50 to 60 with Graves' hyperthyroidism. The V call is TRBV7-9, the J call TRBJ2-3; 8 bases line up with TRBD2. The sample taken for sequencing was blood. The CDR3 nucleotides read TGTGCCAGCAGCTCTGGGACTAGTGGAGATACGCAGTATTTT. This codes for CASSSGTSGDTQYF. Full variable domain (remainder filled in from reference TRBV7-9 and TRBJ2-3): DTGVSQNPRHKITKRGQNVTFRCDPISEHNRLYWYRQTLGQGPEFLTYFQNEAQLEKSRLLSDRFSAERPKGSFSTLEIQRTEQGDSAMYLCASSSGTSGDTQYFGPGTRLTVL.